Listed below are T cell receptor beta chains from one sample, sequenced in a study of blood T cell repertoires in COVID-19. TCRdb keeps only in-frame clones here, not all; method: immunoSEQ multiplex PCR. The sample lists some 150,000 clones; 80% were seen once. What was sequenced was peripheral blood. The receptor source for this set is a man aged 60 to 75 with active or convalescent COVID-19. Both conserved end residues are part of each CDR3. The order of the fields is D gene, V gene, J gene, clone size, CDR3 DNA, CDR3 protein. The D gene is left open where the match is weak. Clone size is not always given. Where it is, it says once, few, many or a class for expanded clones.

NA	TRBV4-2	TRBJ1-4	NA	TGTGCCAGCAGCCAAGATACGGATGAAAAACTGTTTTTT	CASSQDTDEKLFF
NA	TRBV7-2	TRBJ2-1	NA	TGTGCCAGCAGCCAGAGCAGGGAATCTGAGCAGTTCTTC	CASSQSRESEQFF
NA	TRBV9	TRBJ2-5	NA	TGTGCCAGCAGCCCCCGGGCTAGCGAAAGACAAGAGACCCAGTACTTC	CASSPRASERQETQYF
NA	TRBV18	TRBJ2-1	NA	TGTGCCAGCTCACGGACAGTGAACAATGAGCAGTTCTTC	CASSRTVNNEQFF
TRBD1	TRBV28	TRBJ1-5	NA	TGTGCCAGCAGTTTGACAGGGTCTCGGCCCCAGCATTTT	CASSLTGSRPQHF
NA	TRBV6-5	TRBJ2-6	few	TGTGCCAGCAGTTACACTCAATCGTCTGGGGCCAACGTCCTGACTTTC	CASSYTQSSGANVLTF
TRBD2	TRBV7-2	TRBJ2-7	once	TGTGCCAGCAGCTTAGTGGCTAGCGGGAGGGCATACGAGCAGTACTTC	CASSLVASGRAYEQYF
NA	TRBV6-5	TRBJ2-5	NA	TGTGCCAGCAGTTACCCGGAGAAAACCCAGTACTTC	CASSYPEKTQYF
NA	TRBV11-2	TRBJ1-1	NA	TGTGCCAGCAGCCCCTCGACAGTGAACACTGAAGCTTTCTTT	CASSPSTVNTEAFF
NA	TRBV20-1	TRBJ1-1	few	TGCAGTGCTGGGGGGTACACTGAAGCTTTCTTT	CSAGGYTEAFF
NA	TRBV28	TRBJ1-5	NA	TGTGCCAGCAGTGCCGGGTCTTCGGGCAATCAGCCCCAGCATTTT	CASSAGSSGNQPQHF
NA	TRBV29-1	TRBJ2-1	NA	TGCAGCGTTGTAGCGGACTCCTCCTACAATGAGCAGTTCTTC	CSVVADSSYNEQFF
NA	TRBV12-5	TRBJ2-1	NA	TGTGCTAGTGCCGACAGGTCCTACAATGAGCAGTTCTTC	CASADRSYNEQFF
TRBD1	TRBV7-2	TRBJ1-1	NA	TGTGCCAGCAGCTATAGACAGGGAAACACTGAAGCTTTCTTT	CASSYRQGNTEAFF
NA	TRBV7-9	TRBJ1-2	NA	TGTGCCAGCAGCCCATCTTTGGGCCCCTATGGCTACACCTTC	CASSPSLGPYGYTF
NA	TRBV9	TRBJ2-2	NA	TGTGCCAGCCCGAAGACTGGGGAGCTGTTTTTT	CASPKTGELFF
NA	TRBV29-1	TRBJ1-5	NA	TGCAGCGGGCTTGTCGGGAGCAATCAGCCCCAGCATTTT	CSGLVGSNQPQHF
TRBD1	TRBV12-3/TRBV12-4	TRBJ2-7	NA	TGTGCCAGCAGTCCGCGGGACAGGAGGGTGGTGTACTTC	CASSPRDRRVVYF
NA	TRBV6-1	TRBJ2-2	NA	TGTGCCAGCAGTGAAGGGTTCGGGTTCACCGGGGAGCTGTTTTTT	CASSEGFGFTGELFF
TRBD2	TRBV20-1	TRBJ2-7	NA	TGCAGTGCTGCGGGAGGCTACGAGCAGTACTTC	CSAAGGYEQYF
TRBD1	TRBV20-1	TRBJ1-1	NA	TGCAGTGCTAGTAGGGGGACAGGTCGAACTGAAGCTTTCTTT	CSASRGTGRTEAFF
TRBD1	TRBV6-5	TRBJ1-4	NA	TGTGCCAGCAGCGGACAGGGTCATGAAAAACTGTTTTTT	CASSGQGHEKLFF
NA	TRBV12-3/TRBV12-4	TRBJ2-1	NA	TGTGCCAGCAGTTTGAACCCAGTCAATGAGCAGTTCTTC	CASSLNPVNEQFF
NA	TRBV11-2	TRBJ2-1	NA	TGTGCCAGCAGTTCACAGGGCCCCAGCTACAATGAGCAGTTCTTC	CASSSQGPSYNEQFF
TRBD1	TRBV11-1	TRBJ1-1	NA	TGTGCCAGCAGCTTAGGGACAGGGAACACTGAAGCTTTCTTT	CASSLGTGNTEAFF
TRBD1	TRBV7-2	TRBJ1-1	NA	TGTGCCAGCAGCCGGGAGGGGGGACAGCCGAACACTGAAGCTTTCTTT	CASSREGGQPNTEAFF
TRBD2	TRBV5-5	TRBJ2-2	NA	TGTGCCAGCAGCTTCGGGACTAGGGACACCGGGGAGCTGTTTTTT	CASSFGTRDTGELFF
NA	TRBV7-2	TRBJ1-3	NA	TGTGCCAGCAGCCTGGGGCGTGGCAGACTTGGAAACACCATATATTTT	CASSLGRGRLGNTIYF
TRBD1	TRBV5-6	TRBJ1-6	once	TGTGCCAGCAGCCCACGTGAGGGGGCGCAGGATTCACCCCTCCACTTT	CASSPREGAQDSPLHF
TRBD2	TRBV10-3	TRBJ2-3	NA	TGTGCCATCAGATCTAGCGGGAGCACAGATACGCAGTATTTT	CAIRSSGSTDTQYF
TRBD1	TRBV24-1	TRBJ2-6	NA	TGTGCCACCAGTAAGACAGGGGGCGGGTTTAGGGCCAACGTCCTGACTTTC	CATSKTGGGFRANVLTF
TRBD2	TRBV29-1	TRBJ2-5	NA	TGCAGCGTTGGAGGGGGTATAGCGGGAGGGTACCAAGAGACCCAGTACTTC	CSVGGGIAGGYQETQYF
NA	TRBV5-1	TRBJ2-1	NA	TGCGCCAGCAGGATTAGCGGCAGCTCCTACAATGAGCAGTTCTTC	CASRISGSSYNEQFF
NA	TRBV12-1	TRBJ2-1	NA	TGTGCCAGCAGCTTTGAACGCGGGAGACATCTCAATGAGCAGTTCTTC	CASSFERGRHLNEQFF
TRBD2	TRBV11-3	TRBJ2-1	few	TGTGCCAGCAGCTCCCGACTAGCGGGAGGGCCTAGGAACAATGAGCAGTTCTTC	CASSSRLAGGPRNNEQFF
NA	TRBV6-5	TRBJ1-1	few	TGTGCCAGCAGAAGGCAGGGAACCAACACTGAAGCTTTCTTT	CASRRQGTNTEAFF
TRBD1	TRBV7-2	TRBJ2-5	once	TGTGCCAGCAGCCGGGGACAGGGCCGACAAGAGACCCAGTACTTC	CASSRGQGRQETQYF
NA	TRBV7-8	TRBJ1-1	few	TGTGCCAGCAGCCTATCGGAGGACACTGAAGCTTTCTTT	CASSLSEDTEAFF
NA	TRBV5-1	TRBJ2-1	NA	TGCGCCAGCAGCTATGACACGAATAACAATGAGCAGTTCTTC	CASSYDTNNNEQFF
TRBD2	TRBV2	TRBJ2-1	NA	TGTGCCAGCAAGTGGCGGGAGGCCTACAATGAGCAGTTCTTC	CASKWREAYNEQFF
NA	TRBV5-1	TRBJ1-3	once	TGCGCCAGCAGCCCCTACGGGGGTACCGACACCATATATTTT	CASSPYGGTDTIYF
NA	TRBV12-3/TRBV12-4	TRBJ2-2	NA	TGTGCCAGCGACCGTCGAGGAGTCAGGGAGCTGTTTTTT	CASDRRGVRELFF
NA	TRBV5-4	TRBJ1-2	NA	TGTGCCAGCAGCTTGGAAAGCAATCTCATCTATGGCTACACCTTC	CASSLESNLIYGYTF
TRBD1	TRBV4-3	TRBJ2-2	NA	TGCGCCAGCAGCCGGGGACAGGGACGCGGGGAGCTGTTTTTT	CASSRGQGRGELFF
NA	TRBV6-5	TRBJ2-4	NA	TGTGCCAGCAGTTACCTCGGGGGGCTAGCGGCCCGGAACTTC	CASSYLGGLAARNF
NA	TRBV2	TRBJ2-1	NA	TGTGCCAGCAGTGAGGGCAGAACCTACAATGAGCAGTTCTTC	CASSEGRTYNEQFF
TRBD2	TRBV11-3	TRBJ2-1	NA	TGTGCCAGCAGCGCTCGACTAGCGGGAGGGCGAAATGAGCAGTTCTTC	CASSARLAGGRNEQFF
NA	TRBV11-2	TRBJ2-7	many	TGTGCCAGCAGCTTAGCAGGGTATGGGCCCTACGAGCAGTACTTC	CASSLAGYGPYEQYF
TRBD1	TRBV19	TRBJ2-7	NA	TGTGCCAGTAGTATGGGACAGGGGACCCACGAGCAGTACTTC	CASSMGQGTHEQYF
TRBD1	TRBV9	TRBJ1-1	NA	TGTGCCAGCAGCTCCGGGACAGTCACTGAAGCTTTCTTT	CASSSGTVTEAFF
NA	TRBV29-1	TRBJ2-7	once	TGCAGCGTTGAAGCGGGAACTCTGGACGAGCAGTACTTC	CSVEAGTLDEQYF
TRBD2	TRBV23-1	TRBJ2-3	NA	TGCGCCAGCAGTCAATCGATTGCGAGCGGGAGACCAACTAGCACAGATACGCAGTATTTT	CASSQSIASGRPTSTDTQYF
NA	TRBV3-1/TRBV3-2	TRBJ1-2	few	TGTGCCAGCAGCCCGGGATCCGGGGGAGGCTACACCTTC	CASSPGSGGGYTF
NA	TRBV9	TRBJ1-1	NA	TGTGCCAGCGGGCGGGGTGTGAACACTGAAGCTTTCTTT	CASGRGVNTEAFF